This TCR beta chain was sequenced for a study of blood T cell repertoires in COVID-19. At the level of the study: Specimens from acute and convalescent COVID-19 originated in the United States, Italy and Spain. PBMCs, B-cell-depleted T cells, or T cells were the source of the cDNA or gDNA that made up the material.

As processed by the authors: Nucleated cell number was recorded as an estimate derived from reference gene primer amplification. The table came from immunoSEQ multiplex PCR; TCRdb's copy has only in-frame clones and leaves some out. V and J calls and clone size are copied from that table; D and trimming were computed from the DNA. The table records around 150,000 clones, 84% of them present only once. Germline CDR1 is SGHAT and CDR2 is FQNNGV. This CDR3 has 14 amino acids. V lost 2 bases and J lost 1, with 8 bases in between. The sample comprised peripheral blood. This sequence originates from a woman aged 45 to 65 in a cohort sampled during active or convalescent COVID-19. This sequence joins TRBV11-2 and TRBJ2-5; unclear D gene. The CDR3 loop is CASSLSSTQETQYF. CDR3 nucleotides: TGTGCCAGCAGCTTAAGTTCTACCCAAGAGACCCAGTACTTC.